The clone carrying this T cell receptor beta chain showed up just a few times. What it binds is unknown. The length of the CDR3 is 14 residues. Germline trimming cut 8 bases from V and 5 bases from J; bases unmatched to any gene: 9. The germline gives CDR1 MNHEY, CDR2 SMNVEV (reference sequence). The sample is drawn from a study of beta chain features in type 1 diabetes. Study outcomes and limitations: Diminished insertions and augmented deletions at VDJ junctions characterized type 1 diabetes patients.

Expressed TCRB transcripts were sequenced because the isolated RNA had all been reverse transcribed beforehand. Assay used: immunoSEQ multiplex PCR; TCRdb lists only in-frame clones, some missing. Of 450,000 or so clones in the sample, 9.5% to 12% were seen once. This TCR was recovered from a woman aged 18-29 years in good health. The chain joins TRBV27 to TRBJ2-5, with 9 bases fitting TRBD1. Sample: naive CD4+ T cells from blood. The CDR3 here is CASGPDRGAETQYF. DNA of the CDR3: TGTGCCAGCGGTCCCGACAGGGGGGCGGAGACCCAGTACTTC.